Detailed here is one T cell receptor (beta chain). TCRdb's table, derived via immunoSEQ multiplex PCR, lists solely in-frame clones and lacks some. Among about 320,000 clones listed, roughly 90% were seen once. This entry is derived from a study of blood T cell repertoires in COVID-19. The material sequenced was PBMCs or T cells enriched from blood (not recorded which). The source of this sequence is a man in his fifties or sixties who had recovered from COVID-19.

In nucleotides, the CDR3 is TGCAGTGCTAGTTCCCCGGAAGCGGGAGCCTCGAGGTCCTACGAGCAGTACTTC. Protein product: CSASSPEAGASRSYEQYF. This chain links TRBV20-1 with TRBJ2-7, with TRBD2 matching 8 bases. The germline CDR1 and CDR2 sequences are DFQATT and SNEGSKA (reference sequence). The CDR3 sequence is 18 residues long. V shed 3 bases and J 1 base; nucleotides not matched to a gene: 17.